This TCR beta chain is from a study of technical replicates of blood from a handful of donors. Trimming took 6 bases from V and 6 from J; bases not matched to a gene: 9. The CDR3 extends over 14 amino acids. CDR1 and CDR2 from the germline V gene are MNHNS and SASEGT. TCRdb keeps only in-frame clones here, not all; method: immunoSEQ multiplex PCR. The table has 65,000 to 75,000 clones, around 87% seen once. The chain links TRBV6-1 to TRBJ1-2; the match to TRBD1 covers 8 bases. The sequence was obtained from a human donor in good health. Some clones in this sample may be carry-over from other donors' samples. Sequenced input: PBMCs. The CDR3 region is CASRGYTGGDGYTF. Written as DNA, the CDR3 is TGTGCCAGCAGGGGATACACAGGGGGGGATGGCTACACCTTC.